Below, one T cell receptor beta chain is given with its context. No antigen is known for it. Germline CDR1 reads SNHLY; CDR2 reads FYNNEI. V dropped 6 bases and J dropped 9; count of bases not matched to a gene: 9. The CDR3 is made up of 15 amino acids. The data stem from a study of T cells in Graves' hyperthyroidism and ophthalmopathy. Findings and limits, study-wide: From stable hyperthyroidism, ophthalmopathy was separated by a 13 V-J model. The blood repertoire included most of the expanded thyroid clonotypes above 0.001.

When ophthalmopathy did not progress within 18 months, Graves' hyperthyroidism was considered stable. Not enrolled were patients with uncontrolled infection, other autoimmune disease, pregnancy or lactation. TCR beta CDR3 sequences were amplified from RNA transcripts. TCR CDR3 regions were first amplified by RT-PCR with HTBI primers. TCRdb re-called the multiplex PCR reads through MiXCR, storing one row per CDR3 protein. In the table there are roughly 170,000 distinct CDR3 sequences, about a sixth of which are singletons. Sequenced input: blood. The clonotype comes from a woman aged 45-65 years with Graves' hyperthyroidism. This sequence joins TRBV2 and TRBJ1-6; the match to TRBD1 covers 9 bases. The CDR3 DNA reads TGTGCCAGCAGAACCGGGACAGGGTCTACTTCACCCCTCCACTTT. This gives the protein CASRTGTGSTSPLHF.